These 5 T cell receptor beta chains were all obtained from the same sample, sequenced in a study of T cell clonality in common variable immunodeficiency. Profiled with immunoSEQ multiplex PCR; TCRdb holds only in-frame clones, not every one. The sample contains around 50,000 clones, none of them singletons. Input material: peripheral blood mononuclear cells. The receptors were gathered from a person between 18 and 75 years old in good health.

Ten or more counts support this clone. Read data end 3 residues before the CDR3 end; the end is taken from the germline J gene. The chain links TRBV6-1 to TRBJ1-2; D is uncertain. Germline V gene sequence: CDR1 MNHNS, CDR2 SASEGT. V was shortened by 2 bases and J by 5 bases, with 6 bases between the two germline ends. This CDR3 contains 12 residues. Here the CDR3 reads CASSESLYGYTF. The CDR3 DNA, read in part, is TGTGCCAGCAGTGAATCTTTATATGGC.

In regard to this clone: The read falls 3 residues short of the CDR3 end, and the missing part is taken from the germline J gene. The V call is TRBV7-2, the J call TRBJ2-7; a weak D match, TRBD1 (5 bases). The CDR3 contains 13 residues. Trimming pared 5 bases from V and 3 bases from J, leaving 11 bases between. Per the germline V gene, CDR1 is SGHTA and CDR2 is FQGNSA. CDR3 sequence: CASSIQANYEQYF. CDR3 DNA (partial): TGTGCCAGCAGCATACAGGCGAACTACGAG. Variable domain in full (rest from reference TRBV7-2 and TRBJ2-7): GAGVSQSPSNKVTEKGKDVELRCDPISGHTALYWYRQSLGQGLEFLIYFQGNSAPDKSGLPSDRFSAERTGGSVSTLTIQRTQQEDSAVYLCASSIQANYEQYFGPGTRLTVT.

This clone was seen ten or more times. The read comes to an end 3 residues before the CDR3 does, leaving the germline J gene to fill in the end. V and J are TRBV7-2 and TRBJ1-4; 7 positions agree with TRBD1. With 1 base clipped from V and 8 bases from J, the junction kept 7 bases outside the gene matches. This CDR3 has 15 amino acids. The germline V gene encodes CDR1 SGHTA and CDR2 FQGNSA. This CDR3 is CASSLVVGGAEKLFF. The CDR3 bases that were read are TGTGCCAGCAGCTTAGTTGTAGGGGGCGCCGAAAAA.

This clone occurred many times. The read ends 3 residues before the CDR3 terminus; that terminus is restored from the germline J gene. The gene calls are TRBV30 and TRBJ2-2, with TRBD2 identical over 10 bases. Germline CDR1 reads GTSNPN; CDR2 reads SVGIG (reference sequence). J lost 5 bases, V lost 3 bases, and 3 bases had no gene match. The length of the CDR3 is 14 residues. CDR3 loop: CAWSLAGDTGELFF. The DNA read from the CDR3 is TGTGCCTGGAGCCTAGCGGGGGATACCGGGGAG.

This clone turned up a few times. The CDR3 end falls 3 residues outside the read, so it is completed with the germline J gene. The V gene is TRBV5-5, the J gene TRBJ2-2, with D unclear. The length of the CDR3 is 14 residues. Germline CDR1 reads SGHKS; CDR2 reads YYEKEE (reference sequence). CDR3 sequence: CASSLVALDSPLFF. The CDR3 DNA, read in part, is TGTGCCAGCAGCTTGGTCGCTTTAGATTCACCG.